Listed here are 3 T cell receptor beta chains from one sample, sequenced in a study of OX40 agonist ivuxolimab in advanced cancers. Sequencing used immunoSEQ multiplex PCR; TCRdb keeps in-frame clones, though not all of them. This table has 50,000 to 65,000 clones, less than 90% appearing once. Source: CD4+ or CD8+ T cells sorted from blood, taken in a trial of the OX40 agonist ivuxolimab. The receptors come from an adult with an advanced solid tumor such as melanoma, head and neck, liver or kidney cancer.

The genes are TRBV5-1 and TRBJ1-3; unclear D gene. V lost 5 bases and J lost 2, with 11 bases in between. Per the germline V gene, CDR1 is SGHRS and CDR2 is YFSETQ. The CDR3 has 14 residues. CDR3 in DNA: TGCGCCAGCAGAGATGAACTGGCTGGAAACACCATATATTTT. Translating it yields CASRDELAGNTIYF.

The chain recombines TRBV18 with TRBJ2-3, with 8 bases that match TRBD2. With 1 base clipped from V and 2 bases from J, the junction kept 11 bases outside the gene matches. There are 18 residues in the CDR3. The germline gives CDR1 KGHSH, CDR2 LQKENI. CDR3 nucleotide sequence: TGTGCCAGCTCACCACTCTCCCTTAGCGGGAACCCCACAGATACGCAGTATTTT. Amino acids: CASSPLSLSGNPTDTQYF.

V gene TRBV28 combines with J gene TRBJ2-7, with D maybe TRBD2 (6 bases). With 7 bases removed from V and 4 bases from J, the gap between germline ends came to 14 bases. Germline V gene lookup returns CDR1 MDHEN and CDR2 SYDVKM. CDR3 size: 13 residues. In DNA form, the CDR3 reads TGTGCCAGCACCTTGGGGGGTTTGTACGAGCAGTACTTC. Protein sequence: CASTLGGLYEQYF.